This TCR beta chain originates from a study of cytomegalovirus exposure and HLA in healthy donors. Findings and limits, study-wide: In vitro checks showed that a few CMV-associated chains really do target CMV antigens. The study listed around 150 cytomegalovirus-associated TCR beta chains. For most TCR sequences rarity was the rule, although some public TCRs occurred in many donors.

As concerns this clone: Its specificity is not known.

The CDR3 spans 15 residues. The germline CDR1 and CDR2 sequences are MNHEY and SMNVEV (reference sequence). Trimming shortened V by 4 bases and J by 1 base, and 13 bases separated the two germline ends. Sequencing was performed with immunoSEQ multiplex PCR; in TCRdb, only in-frame clones are kept and a portion is missing. The sample holds 300,000 to 450,000 clones, just over 85% seen once. The chain uses TRBV27 and TRBJ1-1, with TRBD1 as a possible D gene (5 bases). The clonotype originates from a woman aged 18-29 years in good health and CMV-seronegative. Sequencing used PBMCs. CDR3 bases: TGTGCCAGCAGTTCTAAGGGAAGGGGGAACACTGAAGCTTTCTTT. This sequence encodes CASSSKGRGNTEAFF.